Following are 14 T cell receptor beta chains from one sample sequenced in a study of T cells in Graves' hyperthyroidism and ophthalmopathy. What was amplified from RNA transcripts were TCR beta CDR3 regions. The study used the HTBI primer set for a first-round RT-PCR of the TCR CDR3. Each CDR3 protein gets one entry after TCRdb re-called the multiplex PCR reads with MiXCR. This table holds about 620,000 distinct CDR3 sequences, roughly 16% found once. The sample was blood. Receptor source: a young woman with Graves' hyperthyroidism.

This clonotype has only a few counts. The rearrangement joins TRBV13 to TRBJ2-1; 9 positions agree with TRBD2. The CDR3 sequence is 16 residues long. The germline V gene encodes CDR1 PRHDT and CDR2 FYEKMQ (reference sequence). Losses at the gene ends were 6 bases for V and 10 bases for J; bases not matched to a gene: 16. This CDR3 is CASSSLSGSRREEQFF. The CDR3 DNA reads TGTGCCAGCAGTTCCCTTAGCGGGAGCCGTCGGGAGGAGCAGTTCTTC.

This sequence joins TRBV20-1 and TRBJ1-2; no definite D call. The CDR3 covers 16 residues. Trimming took off 0 bases at V and 5 bases at J, with 19 bases between the two ends. From germline, CDR1 is DFQATT and CDR2 SNEGSKA (reference sequence). The CDR3 protein is CSARDISAGGGYGYTF. CDR3 bases: TGCAGTGCTAGAGATATTTCAGCAGGAGGCGGTTATGGCTACACCTTC.

The sample holds a few counts of this clonotype. The V and J genes are TRBV12-5 and TRBJ1-5; D is ambiguous. The CDR3 spans 14 residues. With 5 bases removed from V and 1 base from J, the gap between germline ends came to 9 bases. Germline V gives CDR1 LGHNT, CDR2 FRNRAP. The CDR3 bases are TGTGCTAGTGGTCCAGACACCAGCAATCAGCCCCAGCATTTT. This gives the protein CASGPDTSNQPQHF. Supplemented by reference TRBV12-5 and TRBJ1-5, the full variable domain reads DARVTQTPRHKVTEMGQEVTMRCQPILGHNTVFWYRQTMMQGLELLAYFRNRAPLDDSGMPKDRFSAEMPDATLATLKIQPSEPRDSAVYFCASGPDTSNQPQHFGDGTRLSIL.

This clonotype was counted many times. The chain combines TRBV11-2 with TRBJ2-5, with no clear D. Germline V gene sequence: CDR1 SGHAT, CDR2 FQNNGV. The CDR3 sequence is 14 residues long. Trimming stripped 3 bases from V and 5 bases from J, with 13 bases between. CDR3 in DNA: TGTGCCAGCAGCTTCACAGACCCGATGGAGACCCAGTACTTC. The encoded protein is CASSFTDPMETQYF.

This clonotype was detected ten times or more. The chain joins TRBV20-1 to TRBJ2-1; TRBD2 might be the D (5 bases). Germline CDR1 reads DFQATT; CDR2 reads SNEGSKA (reference sequence). Trimming shortened V by 0 bases and J by 0 bases, and 9 bases separated the two germline ends. The CDR3 spans 15 residues. CDR3 DNA: TGCAGTGCTAGAGAAACAGCGGCCTCCTACAATGAGCAGTTCTTC. This gives the protein CSARETAASYNEQFF.

This clonotype was seen a handful of times. The chain joins TRBV2 to TRBJ1-4; D remains unclear. The CDR3 loop spans 13 amino acids. Trimming pared 7 bases from V and 3 bases from J, leaving 9 bases between. Germline loops: CDR1 SNHLY, CDR2 FYNNEI. CDR3 loop: CASMAGANEKLFF. CDR3 nucleotides: TGTGCCAGCATGGCAGGTGCTAATGAAAAACTGTTTTTT.

J is TRBJ2-7 and V is TRBV6-1; perhaps TRBD2 as D (6 bases). Between the trimmed V and J ends, which lost 2 bases and 1 base, there was a span of 18 bases. Germline values: CDR1 MNHNS, CDR2 SASEGT. The CDR3 contains 17 residues. The DNA of the CDR3 is TGTGCCAGCAGTGAAAACCGCTTTGTGGAGGGATCCTACGAGCAGTACTTC. This sequence encodes CASSENRFVEGSYEQYF.

This clonotype has at least ten counts. V usage is TRBV12-3 or TRBV12-4 and J usage is TRBJ2-1, with D maybe TRBD2 (6 bases). The CDR3 totals 14 residues. Trimming removed 6 bases at V and 5 bases at J, with 14 bases between. The CDR3 nucleotides read TGTGCCAGCAGACCATTTGGGACTCACAATGAGCAGTTCTTC. Protein product: CASRPFGTHNEQFF.

The chain joins TRBV5-1 to TRBJ1-1; tentatively, D is TRBD1 (5 bases). CDR3 size: 15 residues. Trimming shortened V by 4 bases and J by 4 bases, and 17 bases separated the two germline ends. Looked up from germline, CDR1 is SGHRS and CDR2 is YFSETQ. The DNA of the CDR3 is TGCGCCAGCAGCCCGCAACGGGGGGTGTCCACTGAAGCTTTCTTT. This codes for CASSPQRGVSTEAFF.

As to this clonotype: Sequence at one end of the junction differs from germline and may be a read error. The chain joins TRBV12-3 or TRBV12-4 to TRBJ2-1; D remains ambiguous. The CDR3 totals 14 residues. Here the CDR3 reads CPSSLSTTDNEQFF. The CDR3 bases are TGTCCCAGCAGTTTGTCTACTACCGACAATGAGCAGTTCTTC.

V and J are TRBV7-9 and TRBJ2-7; D may be TRBD1 or TRBD2 (6 bases each). Germline assignment: CDR1 SEHNR and CDR2 FQNEAQ (reference sequence). V dropped 6 bases and J dropped 7 bases, with 19 bases sitting between them. CDR3 size: 14 residues. DNA of the CDR3: TGTGCCAGCAGTTTATCTTACCGGGGGCAAGAGCAGTACTTC. It is translated as CASSLSYRGQEQYF.

The table lists this clonotype with many counts. The J gene is TRBJ1-1, the V gene TRBV11-1; D is possibly TRBD1 (6 bases). The CDR3 covers 13 residues. CDR1 and CDR2 from the germline V gene are SGHAT and FQDESV (reference sequence). The V end lost 3 bases, the J end lost 6 bases, and 11 bases lay between the germline ends. The CDR3 nucleotides are TGTGCCAGCAGCTTTGGGGGCAGCTCTGAAGCTTTCTTT. Amino acid sequence: CASSFGGSSEAFF.

This clonotype showed up many times. The rearrangement uses TRBV2 and TRBJ2-7; TRBD1 matches at 8 bases. The CDR3 runs 13 residues. Losses at the gene ends were 8 bases for V and 6 bases for J; bases not matched to a gene: 9. CDR1 and CDR2 (germline): SNHLY, FYNNEI. The CDR3 reads CASGPGQGGEQYF. CDR3 in DNA: TGTGCCAGCGGCCCAGGACAGGGCGGCGAGCAGTACTTC.

The chain couples TRBV11-2 to TRBJ2-7; D is tentatively TRBD1 or TRBD2 (5 bases each). The germline CDR1 and CDR2 sequences are SGHAT and FQNNGV. V gave up 1 base and J gave up 2 bases, with 12 bases separating them. The CDR3 is 15 residues long. CDR3 bases: TGTGCCAGCAGCTTAGTTCAGGGAGCTCCCTACGAGCAGTACTTC. It specifies CASSLVQGAPYEQYF.